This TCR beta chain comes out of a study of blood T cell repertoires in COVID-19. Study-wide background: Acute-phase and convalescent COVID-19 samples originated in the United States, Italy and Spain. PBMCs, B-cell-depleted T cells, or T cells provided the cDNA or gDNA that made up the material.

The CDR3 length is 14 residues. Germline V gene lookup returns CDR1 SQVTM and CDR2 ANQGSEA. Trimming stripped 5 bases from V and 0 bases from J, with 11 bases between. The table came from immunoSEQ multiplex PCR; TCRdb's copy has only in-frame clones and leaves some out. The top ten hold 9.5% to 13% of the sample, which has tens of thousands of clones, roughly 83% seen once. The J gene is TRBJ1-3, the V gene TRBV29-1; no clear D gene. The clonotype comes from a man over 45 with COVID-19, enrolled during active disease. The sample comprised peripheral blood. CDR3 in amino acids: CSVKTGISGNTIYF. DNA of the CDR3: TGCAGCGTTAAGACGGGGATCTCTGGAAACACCATATATTTT. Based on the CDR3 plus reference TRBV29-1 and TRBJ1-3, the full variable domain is SAVISQKPSRDICQRGTSLTIQCQVDSQVTMMFWYRQQPGQSLTLIATANQGSEATYESGFVIDKFPISRPNLTFSTLTVSNMSPEDSSIYLCSVKTGISGNTIYFGEGSWLTVV.